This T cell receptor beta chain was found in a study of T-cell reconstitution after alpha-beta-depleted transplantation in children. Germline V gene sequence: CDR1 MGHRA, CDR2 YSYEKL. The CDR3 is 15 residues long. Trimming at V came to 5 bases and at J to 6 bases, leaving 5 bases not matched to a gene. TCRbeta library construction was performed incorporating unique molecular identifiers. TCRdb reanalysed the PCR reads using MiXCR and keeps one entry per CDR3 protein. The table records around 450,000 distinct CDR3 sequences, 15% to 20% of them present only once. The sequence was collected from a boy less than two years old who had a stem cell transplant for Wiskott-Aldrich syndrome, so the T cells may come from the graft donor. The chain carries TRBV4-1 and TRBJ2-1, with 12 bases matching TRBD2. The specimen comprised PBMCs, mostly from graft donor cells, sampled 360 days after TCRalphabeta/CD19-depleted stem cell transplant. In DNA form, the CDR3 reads TGCGCCAGCAGCAAACTAGCGGGGGGCACCAATGAGCAGTTCTTC. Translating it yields CASSKLAGGTNEQFF.